Below, 24 T cell receptor beta chains from the same sample are listed, as sequenced in a study of blood T cell repertoires in COVID-19. TCRdb's table, derived via immunoSEQ multiplex PCR, lists solely in-frame clones and lacks some. The table includes around 100,000 clones, roughly nine tenths detected once. Sample: peripheral blood. The receptors originated from a man aged 50 to 60 with active COVID-19.

The sample holds one count of this clone. The chain combines TRBV19 with TRBJ1-1, with TRBD1 matching over 10 bases. CDR3 size: 15 residues. Germline CDR1 LNHDA, CDR2 SQIVND (reference sequence). With V trimmed by 5 bases and J by 6 bases, 9 bases remained unmatched. The CDR3 DNA sequence: TGTGCCAGTAGTGGGTCCTTGACAGGGGGCTCTGAAGCTTTCTTT. This gives the protein CASSGSLTGGSEAFF.

This chain connects TRBV4-1 to TRBJ1-2; no firm D call. The CDR3 extends over 15 amino acids. Germline assignment: CDR1 MGHRA and CDR2 YSYEKL. V lost 7 bases to trimming and J lost 0 bases, with 15 bases between them. CDR3 loop: CASTRLSGANYGYTF. Written as DNA, the CDR3 is TGCGCCAGCACCCGTCTCTCCGGGGCTAACTATGGCTACACCTTC.

The chain uses TRBV11-1 and TRBJ2-1; TRBD2 might be the D (5 bases). The CDR3 sequence is 14 residues long. Per germline, CDR1 SGHAT and CDR2 FQDESV (reference sequence). V was pared by 2 bases and J by 8 bases, with 13 bases between. The CDR3 nucleotides read TGTGCCAGCAGCTTACGTTTTCTGGAGGATGAGCAGTTCTTC. It translates to CASSLRFLEDEQFF. The full variable domain, its missing parts supplied by reference TRBV11-1 and TRBJ2-1, is EAEVAQSPRYKITEKSQAVAFWCDPISGHATLYWYRQILGQGPELLVQFQDESVVDDSQLPKDRFSAERLKGVDSTLKIQPAELGDSAMYLCASSLRFLEDEQFFGPGTRLTVL.

This chain links TRBV5-4 with TRBJ2-1; perhaps TRBD2 as D (5 bases). Trimming pared 4 bases from V and 8 bases from J, leaving 13 bases between. The CDR3 length is 13 residues. Germline V gene sequence: CDR1 SGHNT, CDR2 YYREEE (reference sequence). DNA for the CDR3: TGTGCCAGCAGCCCCGAACGGGGTGATGAGCAGTTCTTC. As protein: CASSPERGDEQFF.

The rearrangement uses TRBV4-1 and TRBJ2-1; D perhaps matches TRBD1 (5 bases). The V gene lost 1 base and the J gene lost 1 base, with 14 bases spanning the gap. Looked up from germline, CDR1 is MGHRA and CDR2 is YSYEKL. This CDR3 spans 17 amino acids. The CDR3 bases are TGCGCCAGCAGCCAAGGAAGGGGCCTAGGGTCCTACAATGAGCAGTTCTTC. Encoded protein: CASSQGRGLGSYNEQFF.

The V gene is TRBV20-1, the J gene TRBJ2-1; possibly TRBD1 for D (6 bases). The CDR3 covers 12 residues. In germline, CDR1 is DFQATT, CDR2 SNEGSKA (reference sequence). V was trimmed by 3 bases and J by 8 bases, leaving 11 bases between them. DNA for the CDR3: TGCAGTGCTAGTTTGGGGGCCCATGAGCAGTTCTTC. Protein product: CSASLGAHEQFF.

The chain is built from TRBV27 and TRBJ2-5; TRBD1 agrees at 7 bases. The V segment lost 2 bases and the J segment 0 bases; nucleotides outside the gene matches: 6. Germline CDR1 reads MNHEY; CDR2 reads SMNVEV (reference sequence). This CDR3 comprises 16 residues. CDR3 residues: CASSLLGTEHQETQYF. The CDR3 coding sequence is TGTGCCAGCAGTTTACTGGGGACAGAACACCAAGAGACCCAGTACTTC.

This chain connects TRBV6-5 to TRBJ2-1; 13 positions agree with TRBD2. Germline V gene data show CDR1 as MNHEY and CDR2 as SVGAGI. Losses at the gene ends were 5 bases for V and 6 bases for J; bases not matched to a gene: 1. The CDR3 runs 14 residues. In DNA form, the CDR3 reads TGTGCCAGCAGTCGGACTAGCGGGGGCAATGAGCAGTTCTTC. This encodes CASSRTSGGNEQFF.

This chain connects TRBV5-6 to TRBJ2-3; TRBD2 aligns across 7 bases. Trimming at V came to 4 bases and at J to 4 bases, leaving 12 bases not matched to a gene. There are 16 residues in the CDR3. The germline CDR1 and CDR2 sequences are SGHDT and YYEEEE. As DNA, the CDR3 is TGTGCCAGCAGCCCCCCCGGGAGGAAAGACGCAGATACGCAGTATTTT. This encodes CASSPPGRKDADTQYF.

The V call is TRBV18, the J call TRBJ1-2, with 8 bases fitting TRBD1. The CDR3 runs 15 residues. Trimming cost V 3 bases and J 6 bases; bases outside gene matches: 9. CDR1 KGHSH and CDR2 LQKENI come from the germline V gene. The chain's CDR3 is CASSPNRDRRNGYTF. CDR3 nucleotides: TGTGCCAGCTCACCTAACCGGGACAGGAGGAATGGCTACACCTTC.

The V and J genes are TRBV6-6 and TRBJ2-7, with D perhaps matching TRBD1 (5 bases). V dropped 0 bases and J dropped 3 bases, with 12 bases sitting between them. The CDR3 is 15 residues long. Germline V gene lookup returns CDR1 MNHNY and CDR2 SVGAGI (reference sequence). The DNA for the CDR3 is TGTGCCAGCAGTTACTCAGGGGCAGCCAACTACGAGCAGTACTTC. Translation: CASSYSGAANYEQYF.

This clone appeared a single time. V and J are TRBV7-2 and TRBJ2-3; tentatively, D is TRBD2 (6 bases). The CDR3 sequence is 14 residues long. V dropped 0 bases and J dropped 6 bases, with 10 bases sitting between them. Germline CDR1 and CDR2: SGHTA and FQGNSA. The CDR3, as DNA: TGTGCCAGCAGCTTAGCGGAGGGGCTGGATACGCAGTATTTT. It specifies CASSLAEGLDTQYF. The full variable domain, completed using reference TRBV7-2 and TRBJ2-3, is GAGVSQSPSNKVTEKGKDVELRCDPISGHTALYWYRQSLGQGLEFLIYFQGNSAPDKSGLPSDRFSAERTGGSVSTLTIQRTQQEDSAVYLCASSLAEGLDTQYFGPGTRLTVL.

This clone was picked up a small number of times. The J gene is TRBJ2-1, the V gene TRBV7-2; a weak D match, TRBD1 (6 bases). Germline assignment: CDR1 SGHTA and CDR2 FQGNSA. The CDR3 consists of 14 residues. V shed 1 base and J shed 3 bases, with 7 bases lying between them. The CDR3 region has the DNA TGTGCCAGCAGCTTAGGGGACAACTACAATGAGCAGTTCTTC. Its translation: CASSLGDNYNEQFF.

This sequence joins TRBV4-3 and TRBJ1-5; 8 bases match TRBD1. The CDR3 runs 17 residues. V shed 4 bases and J 3 bases; nucleotides not matched to a gene: 11. Germline lookup yields CDR1 LGHNA and CDR2 YSLEER. This chain's CDR3 is CASSPQIQGVNNQPQHF. The CDR3 DNA reads as TGCGCCAGCAGCCCCCAAATACAGGGGGTTAACAATCAGCCCCAGCATTTT.

This rearrangement joins TRBV7-9 to TRBJ1-6; 7 bases match TRBD1. The CDR3 totals 14 residues. Germline V CDR1 and CDR2: SEHNR, FQNEAQ (reference sequence). After removal of 3 bases from V and 7 bases from J, the junction contained 3 bases not matched to a gene. The DNA of the CDR3 is TGTGCCAGCAGCTTTACAGGGGCGAATTCACCCCTCCACTTT. Amino acids: CASSFTGANSPLHF.

This chain connects TRBV5-1 to TRBJ2-1; 11 nucleotides line up with TRBD2. The CDR3 extends over 15 amino acids. The germline V gene has CDR1 SGHRS and CDR2 YFSETQ. With V trimmed by 4 bases and J by 6 bases, 6 bases remained unmatched. Here the CDR3 DNA reads TGCGCCAGCAGCAGTGGACTAGCGGGTTCCAATGAGCAGTTCTTC. Its translation: CASSSGLAGSNEQFF.

The chain carries TRBV6-4 and TRBJ2-1, with 10 bases lining up with TRBD2. The CDR3 runs to 14 residues. CDR1 is MRHNA and CDR2 is SNTAGT in the germline V gene. After removal of 5 bases from V and 4 bases from J, the junction contained 2 bases not matched to a gene. The CDR3 protein is CASSRAGGYNEQFF. CDR3 sequence (DNA): TGTGCCAGCAGTCGAGCGGGGGGGTACAATGAGCAGTTCTTC.

The rearrangement uses TRBV7-2 and TRBJ1-1; TRBD1 is a possible D gene (5 bases). Germline V gives CDR1 SGHTA, CDR2 FQGNSA. Trimming pared 1 base from V and 5 bases from J, leaving 11 bases between. This CDR3 spans 14 amino acids. The CDR3 nucleotides read TGTGCCAGCAGCTTAGTTCTCAGGGTGACTGAAGCTTTCTTT. It translates to CASSLVLRVTEAFF.

The chain carries TRBV5-6 and TRBJ1-6; the match to TRBD1 covers 10 bases. Trimming at V came to 1 base and at J to 8 bases, leaving 9 bases not matched to a gene. CDR1 and CDR2 from the germline V gene are SGHDT and YYEEEE. The CDR3 is 17 residues long. CDR3 DNA sequence: TGTGCCAGCAGCTTGAGAACAGGACAGGGGGTTTATTCACCCCTCCACTTT. Protein sequence: CASSLRTGQGVYSPLHF. The full variable domain, its missing parts supplied by reference TRBV5-6 and TRBJ1-6, is DAGVTQSPTHLIKTRGQQVTLRCSPKSGHDTVSWYQQALGQGPQFIFQYYEEEERQRGNFPDRFSGHQFPNYSSELNVNALLLGDSALYLCASSLRTGQGVYSPLHFGNGTRLTVT.

CDR3 loop: CASSLALAGGSETQYF. CDR3 coding DNA: TGTGCCAGCAGCTTAGCCCTAGCGGGGGGGTCAGAGACCCAGTACTTC. V gene TRBV7-2 combines with J gene TRBJ2-5, with 12 bases identical to TRBD2. Trimming took 0 bases from V and 4 from J; bases not matched to a gene: 3. This CDR3 spans 16 amino acids. CDR1 is SGHTA and CDR2 is FQGNSA in the germline V gene.

The rearrangement uses TRBV12-3 or TRBV12-4 and TRBJ2-3; tentative D call: TRBD1 (5 bases). CDR3 size: 11 residues. V lost 8 bases and J lost 5, with 8 bases in between. CDR3 nucleotide sequence: TGTGCCAGCGCTAGGGGAGATACGCAGTATTTT. This codes for CASARGDTQYF.

The chain is built from TRBV9 and TRBJ1-1, with D tentatively TRBD1 (5 bases). Germline loops: CDR1 SGDLS, CDR2 YYNGEE. This CDR3 is 13 amino acids long. V shed 3 bases and J shed 6 bases, with 12 bases lying between them. The chain's CDR3 is CASSEGPGPEAFF. CDR3 coding DNA: TGTGCCAGCAGCGAGGGGCCCGGCCCTGAAGCTTTCTTT.

This chain connects TRBV6-4 to TRBJ2-2; a possible D gene is TRBD2 (6 bases). This CDR3 comprises 14 residues. The V gene lost 6 bases and the J gene lost 4 bases, with 12 bases spanning the gap. The germline gives CDR1 MRHNA, CDR2 SNTAGT. CDR3 in DNA: TGTGCCAGCAGGAACTTGGGGGGCACCGGGGAGCTGTTTTTT. This encodes CASRNLGGTGELFF.

V usage is TRBV7-9 and J usage is TRBJ2-7, with 8 bases fitting TRBD1. The CDR3 sequence is 14 residues long. V dropped 3 bases and J dropped 3; count of bases not matched to a gene: 4. Germline-derived CDR1 and CDR2 are SEHNR and FQNEAQ (reference sequence). The CDR3 DNA reads TGTGCCAGCAGCTTGACAGGGGTTGGCTACGAGCAGTACTTC. Its protein product is CASSLTGVGYEQYF.